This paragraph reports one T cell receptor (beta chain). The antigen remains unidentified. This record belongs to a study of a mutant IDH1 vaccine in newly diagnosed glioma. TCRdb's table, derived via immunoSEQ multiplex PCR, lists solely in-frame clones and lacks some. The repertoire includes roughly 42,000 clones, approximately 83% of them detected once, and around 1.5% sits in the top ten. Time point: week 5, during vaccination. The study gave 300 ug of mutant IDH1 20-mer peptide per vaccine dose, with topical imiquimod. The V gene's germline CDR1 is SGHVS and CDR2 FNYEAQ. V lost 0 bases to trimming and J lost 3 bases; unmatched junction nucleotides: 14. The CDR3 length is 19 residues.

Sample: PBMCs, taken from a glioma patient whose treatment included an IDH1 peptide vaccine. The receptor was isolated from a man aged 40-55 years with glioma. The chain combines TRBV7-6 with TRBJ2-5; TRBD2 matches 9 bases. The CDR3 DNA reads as TGTGCCAGCAGCTTAGCGGAGCCGTATCGGCGGGAGGGGGAAGAGACCCAGTACTTC. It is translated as CASSLAEPYRREGEETQYF.